This TCR beta chain was identified during a study of cytomegalovirus exposure and HLA in healthy donors. Whole-study findings and limits: It was shown in a later analysis that HLA-associated TCR beta chains were more clonally expanded than other, equally common chains. In all likelihood, a cluster of highly shared sequence variants was a sequencing artifact. Association with HLA alleles at 0.05 false discovery rate was found for around 15,000 TCR beta sequences in a later analysis. Later analysis associated a missense DCLRE1C variant with TCR beta V- and J-gene trimming.

PCR primers comprised 60 Vbeta and 13 Jbeta primers. Data came from immunoSEQ multiplex PCR; TCRdb stores just in-frame clones and leaves some out. The sample includes under 150,000 clones, roughly 85% of them seen just once. The ends lost 1 base at V and 0 bases at J; junction bases unmatched: 3. CDR1 and CDR2 (germline): SNHLY, FYNNEI. The CDR3 loop spans 16 amino acids. In its sample, this clone was seen once. Its specificity is not known. The chain couples TRBV2 to TRBJ2-1; 7 bases are shared with TRBD1. This clonotype originated in a woman aged 25 to 39 in good health and CMV-seronegative. Sequencing input: PBMCs. The CDR3 reads CASSEGDSSSYNEQFF. CDR3 nucleotide sequence: TGTGCCAGCAGTGAAGGGGACAGTAGCTCCTACAATGAGCAGTTCTTC.